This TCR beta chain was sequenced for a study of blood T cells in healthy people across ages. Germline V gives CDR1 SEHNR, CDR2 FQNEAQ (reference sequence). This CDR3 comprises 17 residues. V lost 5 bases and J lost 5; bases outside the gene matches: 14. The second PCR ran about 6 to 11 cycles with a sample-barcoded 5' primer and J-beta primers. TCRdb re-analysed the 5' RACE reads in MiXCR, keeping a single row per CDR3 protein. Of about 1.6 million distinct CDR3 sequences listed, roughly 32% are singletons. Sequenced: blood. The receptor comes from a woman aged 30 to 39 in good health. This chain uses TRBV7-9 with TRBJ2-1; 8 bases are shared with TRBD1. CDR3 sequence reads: CASSTQLARDRNNEQFF. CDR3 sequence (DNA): TGTGCCAGCAGCACTCAACTCGCCCGGGACAGGAACAATGAGCAGTTCTTC.